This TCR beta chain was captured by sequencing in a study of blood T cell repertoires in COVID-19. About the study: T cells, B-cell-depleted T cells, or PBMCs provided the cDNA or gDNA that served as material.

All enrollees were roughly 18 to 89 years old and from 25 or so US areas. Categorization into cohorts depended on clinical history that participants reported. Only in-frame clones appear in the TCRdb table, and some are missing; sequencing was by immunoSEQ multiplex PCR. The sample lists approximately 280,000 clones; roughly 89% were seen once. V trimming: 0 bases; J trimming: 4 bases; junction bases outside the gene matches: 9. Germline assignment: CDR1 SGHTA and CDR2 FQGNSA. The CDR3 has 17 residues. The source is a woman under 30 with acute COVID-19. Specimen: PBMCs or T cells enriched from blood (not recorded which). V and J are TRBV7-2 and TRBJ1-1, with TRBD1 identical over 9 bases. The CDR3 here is CASSLAARDRAFTEAFF. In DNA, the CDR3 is TGTGCCAGCAGCTTAGCGGCCCGGGACAGGGCGTTCACTGAAGCTTTCTTT. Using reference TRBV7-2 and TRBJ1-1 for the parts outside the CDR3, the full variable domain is GAGVSQSPSNKVTEKGKDVELRCDPISGHTALYWYRQSLGQGLEFLIYFQGNSAPDKSGLPSDRFSAERTGGSVSTLTIQRTQQEDSAVYLCASSLAARDRAFTEAFFGQGTRLTVV.